The entry that follows covers one T cell receptor beta chain sequence. Antigen unknown. The CDR3 is made up of 11 amino acids. Preparation of TRB cDNA libraries relied on 5' RACE carrying UMI labels. TCRdb re-called the 5' RACE reads; every CDR3 protein appears as one record, without DNA. The listing contains around 40,000 distinct CDR3 sequences. The data are from a study of CXCR3-negative and CXCR3-positive naive CD8 T cells. Overall study context: The total count of TRB reads reached 120 million to 150 million, and each library contributed about 1.5 +/- 0.3 million.

Study-level findings and limits: Because surface CD5 did not distinguish the naive subsets, TCR strength was inferred from TRB CDR3 properties.

Source material: memory CD8+ T cells from blood. J is TRBJ1-1 and V is TRBV12-3 or TRBV12-4. This TCR was recovered from a human donor in good health. Some clones in this sample may be carry-over from other donors' samples. CDR3 amino acids: CASSLALEAFF.